Below, 19 T cell receptor beta chains from the same sample are listed, as sequenced in a study of vaccination and CD4 T cells after COVID-19. Cultured CD4+ T-cell DNA underwent Oncomine TCR Beta short-read sequencing. MiXCR, applied by TCRdb to the PCR reads, yields one record per CDR3 protein. The data hold around 15,000 distinct CDR3 sequences, with around 53% observed a single time. Specified treatment: approximately nine-day PBMC culture with coronavirus spike peptide pools or control peptides (ViraFEST assay). Their antigens are not known. The source material was CD4+ T cells from blood, cultured in vitro. The origin of the receptors is a human donor who had recovered from COVID-19.

This clonotype was seen more than once but under ten times. J is TRBJ2-3 and V is TRBV27; 9 bases are a match to TRBD2. The CDR3 loop spans 16 amino acids. Germline loops: CDR1 MNHEY, CDR2 SMNVEV (reference sequence). Trimming cost V 5 bases and J 5 bases; bases outside gene matches: 11. The CDR3 region is CASSPRVAGARDTQYF. DNA for the CDR3: TGTGCCAGCAGTCCCAGGGTAGCGGGAGCTCGAGATACGCAGTATTTT.

This sequence joins TRBV12-3 or TRBV12-4 and TRBJ1-2, with 8 bases fitting TRBD1. The CDR3 has 13 amino acids. The V and J ends lost 6 bases and 4 bases, in that order; junction bases with no gene match: 4. Written as DNA, the CDR3 is TGTGCCAGCAGCTCGACAGGGGCCTATGGCTACACCTTC. As protein: CASSSTGAYGYTF.

The chain recombines TRBV6-1 with TRBJ2-7; D tentatively fits TRBD1 or TRBD2 (6 bases each). CDR3 length: 17 amino acids. Germline lookup yields CDR1 MNHNS and CDR2 SASEGT. The ends were cut back, 5 bases at V and 5 bases at J, with 25 bases in the middle. CDR3 sequence: CASSRATTRGDLNEQYF. Written as DNA, the CDR3 is TGTGCCAGCAGTAGGGCCACGACAAGGGGGGACCTCAACGAGCAGTACTTC.

The V and J genes are TRBV7-2 and TRBJ1-3; D gene uncertain. Germline V gene data show CDR1 as SGHTA and CDR2 as FQGNSA. The germline V and J ends were trimmed by 3 bases and 2 bases, with 11 bases remaining between them. The CDR3 consists of 15 residues. CDR3 sequence (DNA): TGTGCCAGCAGCTTGGAGGGCTATCCTGGAAACACCATATATTTT. Protein sequence: CASSLEGYPGNTIYF. Using reference TRBV7-2 and TRBJ1-3 for the parts outside the CDR3, the full variable domain is GAGVSQSPSNKVTEKGKDVELRCDPISGHTALYWYRQSLGQGLEFLIYFQGNSAPDKSGLPSDRFSAERTGGSVSTLTIQRTQQEDSAVYLCASSLEGYPGNTIYFGEGSWLTVV.

The chain uses TRBV6-5 and TRBJ2-1; D is unresolved. The CDR3 spans 12 residues. Germline CDR1 is MNHEY and CDR2 is SVGAGI. Trimming cost V 0 bases and J 10 bases, with 7 bases left between them. CDR3 residues: CASSYSNEEQFF. CDR3 nucleotide sequence: TGTGCCAGCAGTTACTCGAATGAGGAGCAGTTCTTC.

This sequence joins TRBV20-1 and TRBJ1-1; 8 bases match TRBD1. The CDR3 extends over 13 amino acids. J was trimmed by 0 bases and V by 6 bases; bases with no gene match: 3. Germline V gene lookup returns CDR1 DFQATT and CDR2 SNEGSKA (reference sequence). The CDR3 is CSAKTGVNTEAFF. The CDR3 region has the DNA TGCAGTGCGAAGACAGGGGTGAACACTGAAGCTTTCTTT.

The genes are TRBV6-1 and TRBJ2-3; 14 bases fit TRBD2. There are 16 residues in the CDR3. V lost 10 bases to trimming and J lost 0 bases; unmatched junction nucleotides: 6. Germline V gene sequence: CDR1 MNHNS, CDR2 SASEGT. The CDR3: CATRLAGGLSTDTQYF. DNA for the CDR3: TGTGCCACGCGACTAGCGGGGGGGCTGAGCACAGATACGCAGTATTTT.

The chain links TRBV24-1 to TRBJ2-5; 9 bases are shared with TRBD1. Germline CDR1 KGHDR, CDR2 SFDVKD. J lost 2 bases, V lost 5 bases, and 5 bases had no gene match. The CDR3 contains 15 residues. DNA for the CDR3: TGTGCCACCAGTGGTACAGGGGGCTCTCAAGAGACCCAGTACTTC. Translation: CATSGTGGSQETQYF.

This chain joins TRBV10-3 and TRBJ1-2; tentative D call: TRBD1 (6 bases). Germline V gene lookup returns CDR1 ENHRY and CDR2 SYGVKD. V lost 7 bases to trimming and J lost 6 bases, with 30 bases between them. This CDR3 comprises 18 residues. The CDR3 is CAIKLGGATGGVSDGYTF. For the CDR3, the DNA is TGTGCCATCAAACTCGGAGGGGCGACAGGAGGGGTATCGGATGGCTACACCTTC.

The chain recombines TRBV7-9 with TRBJ1-1; no definite D call. CDR1 and CDR2 from the germline V gene are SEHNR and FQNEAQ (reference sequence). This CDR3 is 17 amino acids long. Trimming left V 3 bases short and J 1 base short, with 18 bases between. The CDR3 reads CASSFFLGQAKNTEAFF. DNA for the CDR3: TGTGCCAGCAGCTTCTTTTTGGGTCAGGCGAAGAACACTGAAGCTTTCTTT.

The rearrangement joins TRBV7-9 to TRBJ1-1; weak D call: TRBD1 (5 bases). Germline V gene data show CDR1 as SEHNR and CDR2 as FQNEAQ (reference sequence). Between the trimmed V and J ends, which lost 5 bases and 3 bases, there was a span of 13 bases. The CDR3 spans 14 residues. The chain's CDR3 is CASSRGSGDTEAFF. The CDR3 region has the DNA TGTGCCAGCAGCCGCGGGTCGGGGGACACTGAAGCTTTCTTT.

This clonotype was detected only a few times. This chain connects TRBV20-1 to TRBJ1-5; 7 bases line up with TRBD1. After removal of 5 bases from V and 0 bases from J, the junction contained 10 bases not matched to a gene. This CDR3 spans 16 amino acids. Germline CDR1 is DFQATT and CDR2 is SNEGSKA (reference sequence). DNA of the CDR3: TGCAGTGCTTTGCAAGGGACAGCTTATAGCAATCAGCCCCAGCATTTT. Protein product: CSALQGTAYSNQPQHF.

The chain links TRBV6-2 or TRBV6-3 to TRBJ1-5; 7 bases match TRBD1. Looked up from germline, CDR1 is MNHEY and CDR2 is SVGEGT. The CDR3 contains 12 residues. V lost 7 bases, J lost 6 bases, and 3 bases stayed unmatched. CDR3 residues: CASNQGGQPQHF. The DNA for the CDR3 is TGTGCCAGCAACCAGGGGGGTCAGCCCCAGCATTTT.

This clonotype was observed a handful of times. This rearrangement joins TRBV20-1 to TRBJ1-5, with D unclear. This CDR3 is built from 13 residues. V shed 1 base and J shed 2 bases, with 6 bases lying between them. Germline CDR1 reads DFQATT; CDR2 reads SNEGSKA (reference sequence). The CDR3 DNA follows: TGCAGTGCTAGAGGCAGCCGCAATCAGCCCCAGCATTTT. This sequence encodes CSARGSRNQPQHF.

The table lists this clonotype with a few counts. Here the CDR3 reads CSANQGNYGYTF. The CDR3 coding sequence is TGCAGTGCTAATCAGGGGAACTATGGCTACACCTTC. The rearrangement joins TRBV20-1 to TRBJ1-2, with D tentatively TRBD1 (6 bases). This CDR3 is built from 12 residues. Trimming took 4 bases from V and 2 from J, leaving 8 bases between them. Germline CDR1 DFQATT, CDR2 SNEGSKA (reference sequence).

The genes are TRBV21-1 and TRBJ2-1. TRBV21-1 is designated a pseudogene. The CDR3 is 11 amino acids. CDR3 sequence (DNA): TGTGCCAGCAGCAACAGTCAGCGACCGTTCTTC. Residues: CASSNSQRPFF.

This clonotype occurred a few times. The chain combines TRBV11-3 with TRBJ2-2; no clear D. Trimming removed 1 base from V and 6 bases from J, with 9 bases in between. Germline CDR1 and CDR2: SGHNT and YENEEA. CDR3 length equals 14 residues. This chain's CDR3 is CASSLGAMAGELFF. The CDR3 bases are TGTGCCAGCAGCTTAGGGGCTATGGCCGGGGAGCTGTTTTTT.

This clonotype appeared once. The rearrangement joins TRBV20-1 to TRBJ2-3, with TRBD2 identical over 7 bases. Germline values: CDR1 DFQATT, CDR2 SNEGSKA (reference sequence). This CDR3 contains 15 residues. V was clipped by 6 bases and J by 2 bases; unmatched bases: 11. The CDR3 reads CSARPLAEHTDTQYF. DNA of the CDR3: TGCAGTGCGAGACCGCTAGCGGAGCACACAGATACGCAGTATTTT.

This sequence joins TRBV7-6 and TRBJ2-7; D gene unclear. CDR1 is SGHVS, CDR2 FNYEAQ, per germline. The germline V and J ends were trimmed by 1 base and 7 bases, with 11 bases remaining between them. The CDR3 spans 13 residues. The CDR3 region is CASSLVSPGEQYF. CDR3 DNA sequence: TGTGCCAGCAGCTTAGTCAGCCCCGGAGAGCAGTACTTC. The full variable domain, in which reference TRBV7-6 and TRBJ2-7 provide the parts outside the CDR3, is GAGVSQSPRYKVTKRGQDVALRCDPISGHVSLYWYRQALGQGPEFLTYFNYEAQQDKSGLPNDRFSAERPEGSISTLTIQRTEQRDSAMYRCASSLVSPGEQYFGPGTRLTVT.